This T cell receptor beta chain is from a study of shared clonotypes between healthy human individuals. Findings of the study overall: It was the non-shared clonotypes that had lower generation probabilities than clonotypes shared by all four donors. Among a handful of donors, around 5% of naive CD4 clonotypes were found in common. The authors expected sequencing depth to affect clonotype sharing among donors.

The data were produced by immunoSEQ multiplex PCR, yet TCRdb's version contains in-frame clones alone and is incomplete. This table has under 350,000 clones, roughly 91% appearing once. This CDR3 spans 15 amino acids. In germline, CDR1 is SGHDN, CDR2 FVKESK. Turning to this clone: The target antigen is unknown. Relative to the germline gene, one junction end is altered; a read error may explain this.

The genes are TRBV14 and TRBJ2-7, with 9 positions matching TRBD1. The TCR comes from a man aged 18-30 years in good health. Sequenced sample: memory CD8+ T cells sorted from blood. This sample's subset: CD45RO+ cells pooled with CCR7-negative TemRA cells. The CDR3: CASSRSTGGSHEQYF. CDR3 DNA: TGTGCCAGCAGCAGGAGCACAGGGGGCTCCCACGAGCAGTACTTC.